Below, 27 T cell receptor beta chains from the same sample are listed, as sequenced in a study of blood T cell repertoires in COVID-19. The method was immunoSEQ multiplex PCR; TCRdb's version includes in-frame clones alone and lacks a portion of them. The sample carries hundreds of thousands of clones, 83% recorded once. Sequencing used peripheral blood. Receptors originate from a woman in her forties or fifties who had recovered from COVID-19.

V gene TRBV30 combines with J gene TRBJ1-2; TRBD1 matches at 7 bases. The CDR3 has 13 amino acids. Germline V gene sequence: CDR1 GTSNPN, CDR2 SVGIG (reference sequence). V lost 4 bases to trimming and J lost 4 bases; unmatched junction nucleotides: 6. For the CDR3, the DNA is TGTGCCTGGATCGGGACAGCGTTCTATGGCTACACCTTC. Amino acid sequence: CAWIGTAFYGYTF.

V is TRBV11-3 and J is TRBJ2-3, with 8 bases identical to TRBD2. The CDR3 totals 13 residues. Germline V gives CDR1 SGHNT, CDR2 YENEEA. V shed 3 bases, J shed 11 bases, and the junction held 7 bases outside the gene matches. CDR3: CASSLSSGPLQYF. The CDR3 DNA reads TGTGCCAGCAGCTTGTCTAGCGGGCCCTTGCAGTATTTT.

The V and J genes are TRBV15 and TRBJ1-6; D may be TRBD1 (5 bases). The V and J ends lost 1 base and 6 bases respectively, with 10 bases between them. The CDR3 contains 15 residues. The germline V gene encodes CDR1 LNHNV and CDR2 YYDKDF (reference sequence). The CDR3 here is CATSRVGGINSPLHF. The CDR3 region has the DNA TGTGCCACCAGCAGAGTCGGGGGAATTAATTCACCCCTCCACTTT.

The V call is TRBV2, the J call TRBJ1-1; D gene ambiguous. Germline lookup yields CDR1 SNHLY and CDR2 FYNNEI. Trimming shortened V by 5 bases and J by 11 bases, and 21 bases separated the two germline ends. The CDR3 runs 14 residues. The CDR3 region is CASSQTRTRTGAFF. In DNA form, the CDR3 reads TGTGCCAGCAGTCAGACCCGGACGCGCACGGGGGCTTTCTTT.

This sequence joins TRBV29-1 and TRBJ2-5, with a tentative D call TRBD1 (7 bases). Trimming took off 3 bases at V and 7 bases at J, with 12 bases between the two ends. The CDR3 is 12 residues long. Germline CDR1 reads SQVTM; CDR2 reads ANQGSEA. The CDR3 coding sequence is TGCAGCGTTGATGGGCAGGGGGGGACCCAGTACTTC. Its translation: CSVDGQGGTQYF.

The J gene is TRBJ1-1, the V gene TRBV7-9; D remains ambiguous. The CDR3 totals 15 residues. Germline V gives CDR1 SEHNR, CDR2 FQNEAQ (reference sequence). V was cut by 1 base and J by 4 bases, with 13 bases left in between. CDR3 region: CASSLVPASGTEAFF. CDR3 bases: TGTGCCAGCAGCTTAGTTCCGGCCTCGGGCACTGAAGCTTTCTTT.

This clone was seen a few times. The rearrangement uses TRBV28 and TRBJ1-5; TRBD1 matches 9 bases. The CDR3 extends over 15 amino acids. CDR1 is MDHEN and CDR2 is SYDVKM in the germline V gene. V lost 6 bases, J lost 7 bases, and 10 bases stayed unmatched. This CDR3 is CASSPVTGGDQPQHF. For the CDR3, the DNA is TGTGCCAGCAGCCCCGTCACAGGGGGCGACCAGCCCCAGCATTTT.

This sequence joins TRBV5-1 and TRBJ2-4; 15 nucleotides match TRBD2. The CDR3 is 16 amino acids. From germline, CDR1 is SGHRS and CDR2 YFSETQ. J was trimmed by 8 bases and V by 4 bases; bases with no gene match: 7. The DNA for the CDR3 is TGCGCCAGCAGCCCCGGACTAGCGGGGGGGCTAGACATTCAGTACTTC. This gives the protein CASSPGLAGGLDIQYF.

This clone was counted only a few times. The rearrangement joins TRBV18 to TRBJ1-1; 12 nucleotides align to TRBD1. The V and J ends lost 3 bases and 1 base, in that order; junction bases with no gene match: 0. Germline V gene data show CDR1 as KGHSH and CDR2 as LQKENI. The CDR3 contains 15 residues. CDR3: CASSPGQGANTEAFF. CDR3 sequence (DNA): TGTGCCAGCTCACCGGGACAGGGGGCGAACACTGAAGCTTTCTTT.

The chain recombines TRBV19 with TRBJ2-2; 14 bases are a match to TRBD2. The germline V gene has CDR1 LNHDA and CDR2 SQIVND (reference sequence). CDR3 length: 15 residues. V lost 10 bases to trimming and J lost 4 bases; unmatched junction nucleotides: 5. The CDR3 DNA reads TGTGCCACGACTAGCGGGGGGGCCGGCACCGGGGAGCTGTTTTTT. Its translation: CATTSGGAGTGELFF. The whole variable domain, remainder taken from reference TRBV19 and TRBJ2-2, is DGGITQSPKYLFRKEGQNVTLSCEQNLNHDAMYWYRQDPGQGLRLIYYSQIVNDFQKGDIAEGYSVSREKKESFPLTVTSAQKNPTAFYLCATTSGGAGTGELFFGEGSRLTVL.

This chain connects TRBV24-1 to TRBJ2-2; possible D gene TRBD1, 6 bases. The CDR3 runs to 16 residues. Between the trimmed V and J ends, which lost 4 bases and 4 bases, there was a span of 15 bases. Germline V lookup: CDR1 KGHDR, CDR2 SFDVKD. CDR3 loop: CATSDQGHGITGELFF. The CDR3 DNA sequence: TGTGCCACCAGTGACCAGGGACACGGTATCACCGGGGAGCTGTTTTTT.

The chain employs TRBV9 and TRBJ1-6, with 10 bases that match TRBD1. Germline lookup yields CDR1 SGDLS and CDR2 YYNGEE. The CDR3 spans 14 residues. The J segment lost 10 bases and the V segment lost 2 bases, leaving 3 bases of the junction unmatched. CDR3 residues: CASSVWTGGSPLHF. In DNA, the CDR3 is TGTGCCAGCAGCGTCTGGACAGGGGGGTCACCCCTCCACTTT.

Concerning this clone: Sequence at one end of the junction differs from germline and may be a read error. The V and J genes are TRBV2 and TRBJ2-3, with 7 nucleotides matching TRBD2. The CDR3 is made up of 16 amino acids. Germline loops: CDR1 SNHLY, CDR2 FYNNEI. The CDR3 DNA reads TGTGCCAGCAGTCCAAGACTAGCTCCTAGCACAGATACACAGTATTTT. Translating gives CASSPRLAPSTDTQYF.

The rearrangement links TRBV6-5 to TRBJ1-2; 8 bases line up with TRBD1. J was trimmed by 0 bases and V by 7 bases; bases with no gene match: 4. The germline V gene encodes CDR1 MNHEY and CDR2 SVGAGI. There are 14 residues in the CDR3. The DNA of the CDR3 is TGTGCCAGCAAAGGGACAGGAACTAACTATGGCTACACCTTC. This codes for CASKGTGTNYGYTF.

There are a few counts of this clone. V is TRBV27 and J is TRBJ1-6, with TRBD1 as a possible D gene (6 bases). The CDR3 loop spans 14 amino acids. Germline V lookup: CDR1 MNHEY, CDR2 SMNVEV (reference sequence). The V end was cut by 5 bases, the J end by 8 bases, with 13 bases between. This CDR3 reads CASSQGQSYSPLHF. CDR3 nucleotides: TGTGCCAGCAGTCAGGGGCAGAGTTATTCACCCCTCCACTTT.

This chain uses TRBV6-5 with TRBJ1-1; 8 bases are a match to TRBD1. Germline V gives CDR1 MNHEY, CDR2 SVGAGI. V dropped 6 bases and J dropped 2; count of bases not matched to a gene: 5. The CDR3 is 14 amino acids. This chain's CDR3 is CASRSGGSNTEAFF. CDR3 nucleotide sequence: TGTGCCAGCAGATCAGGGGGCTCAAACACTGAAGCTTTCTTT.

The CDR3 loop reads CASSPFPSTSGSYNEQFF. In nucleotides, the CDR3 is TGTGCCAGCAGCCCATTCCCCTCAACTAGCGGATCCTACAATGAGCAGTTCTTC. This chain links TRBV7-2 with TRBJ2-1; 8 nucleotides align to TRBD2. Trimming took 5 bases from V and 1 from J; bases not matched to a gene: 13. Germline assignment: CDR1 SGHTA and CDR2 FQGNSA. This CDR3 is built from 18 residues.

J is TRBJ1-5 and V is TRBV28, with D unresolved. CDR1 is MDHEN, CDR2 SYDVKM, per germline. V shed 3 bases and J shed 0 bases, with 12 bases lying between them. The CDR3 extends over 16 amino acids. The CDR3, as DNA: TGTGCCAGCAGTTTGTTGCCCCAGAATAGCAATCAGCCCCAGCATTTT. This codes for CASSLLPQNSNQPQHF.

J is TRBJ1-1 and V is TRBV4-3, with D possibly matching TRBD1 (5 bases). Trimming removed 0 bases at V and 1 base at J, with 12 bases between. The CDR3 is 16 residues long. The germline V gene encodes CDR1 LGHNA and CDR2 YSLEER. The CDR3 region has the DNA TGCGCCAGCAGCCAAGAGTTTGGGGGGGGGAACACTGAAGCTTTCTTT. Amino acid sequence: CASSQEFGGGNTEAFF.

The CDR3 reads CASSYSSHPNTEAFF. CDR3 DNA: TGTGCCAGCAGTTACTCGAGTCACCCCAACACTGAAGCTTTCTTT. This chain joins TRBV6-5 and TRBJ1-1; no definite D call. The CDR3 extends over 15 amino acids. CDR1 and CDR2 (germline): MNHEY, SVGAGI. V was shortened by 0 bases and J by 2 bases, with 10 bases between the two germline ends.

The chain employs TRBV18 and TRBJ2-7; TRBD2 matches 8 bases. Germline assignment: CDR1 KGHSH and CDR2 LQKENI. The CDR3 is made up of 15 amino acids. V lost 3 bases, J lost 0 bases, and 4 bases stayed unmatched. Here the CDR3 reads CASSPPGGPSYEQYF. In DNA form, the CDR3 reads TGTGCCAGCTCACCTCCGGGGGGGCCCTCCTACGAGCAGTACTTC.

The chain links TRBV28 to TRBJ1-4; 9 positions agree with TRBD1. Looked up from germline, CDR1 is MDHEN and CDR2 is SYDVKM. The junction had 9 bases not matched to a gene; V was cut back by 4 bases and J by 6 bases. There are 16 residues in the CDR3. The CDR3 is CASSSAAQGAYEKLFF. The CDR3 nucleotides are TGTGCCAGCAGTTCGGCGGCACAGGGGGCATATGAAAAACTGTTTTTT.

This chain links TRBV3-1 (or the pseudogene TRBV3-2) with TRBJ2-7, with 11 bases that match TRBD2. The CDR3 loop spans 21 amino acids. Germline trimming cut 3 bases from V and 1 base from J; bases unmatched to any gene: 20. In germline, CDR1 is LGHDT, CDR2 YNNKEL (reference sequence). The CDR3 DNA is TGTGCCAGCAGCCACACCCACGGGGTCCCCCTCTGGACTAGCGGGTCCTACGAGCAGTACTTC. Protein sequence: CASSHTHGVPLWTSGSYEQYF.

The genes are TRBV7-2 and TRBJ2-1, with 9 bases lining up with TRBD1. Germline V lookup: CDR1 SGHTA, CDR2 FQGNSA. The CDR3 is 18 residues long. V lost 5 bases, J lost 5 bases, and 16 bases stayed unmatched. CDR3 in DNA: TGTGCCAGCAGCCAACCTAGGGGGGGACAGGGTAGGCACAATGAGCAGTTCTTC. Its protein is CASSQPRGGQGRHNEQFF.

The genes are TRBV15 and TRBJ1-4, with 8 bases lining up with TRBD1. This CDR3 is built from 16 residues. V lost 3 bases and J lost 8; bases outside the gene matches: 11. Germline V gene sequence: CDR1 LNHNV, CDR2 YYDKDF (reference sequence). This CDR3 is CATSSWDRRHGEKLFF. The CDR3, as DNA: TGTGCCACCAGCAGTTGGGACAGGCGCCACGGGGAAAAACTGTTTTTT. The full variable domain, with the rest looked up from reference TRBV15 and TRBJ1-4, is DAMVIQNPRYQVTQFGKPVTLSCSQTLNHNVMYWYQQKSSQAPKLLFHYYDKDFNNEADTPDNFQSRRPNTSFCFLDIRSPGLGDTAMYLCATSSWDRRHGEKLFFGSGTQLSVL.

This chain joins TRBV19 and TRBJ1-1; the D gene is possibly TRBD1 (5 bases). This CDR3 is 12 amino acids long. Germline V gene lookup returns CDR1 LNHDA and CDR2 SQIVND (reference sequence). The V gene lost 3 bases and the J gene lost 11 bases, with 13 bases spanning the gap. The CDR3 DNA sequence: TGTGCCAGTAGTATGGGGCAGGGTAGGGCTTTCTTT. Protein sequence: CASSMGQGRAFF.

There are a few counts of this clone. DNA for the CDR3: TGTGCCACCAGTGACCCGACAGGCTCCTCGGACACTGAAGCTTTCTTT. Translation: CATSDPTGSSDTEAFF. The chain employs TRBV24-1 and TRBJ1-1, with D tentatively TRBD1 (6 bases). With 4 bases removed from V and 3 bases from J, the gap between germline ends came to 17 bases. Germline V gene sequence: CDR1 KGHDR, CDR2 SFDVKD. The CDR3 sequence is 16 residues long.